This T cell receptor (beta chain) was sequenced for a study of blood T cells in healthy people across ages. A sample-barcoded 5' primer and a J-beta primer mix were used in a second PCR of about 6 to 11 cycles. MiXCR, run by TCRdb on the 5' RACE reads, gives a single entry per CDR3 protein. Here the sample spans under 2,000,000 distinct CDR3 sequences, 49% being singletons. A remark on this clonotype: A much more abundant neighbour one base away suggests this may be a read error.

The V and J ends lost 8 bases and 4 bases respectively, with 9 bases between them. This CDR3 spans 11 amino acids. CDR1 MNHEY and CDR2 SVGEGT come from the germline V gene. This clonotype was sampled from a woman aged 35 to 49 in good health. Source material: blood. The V gene is TRBV6-2 or TRBV6-3, the J gene TRBJ2-7; D gene uncertain. CDR3 in DNA: TGTGCCAGCTGTCATAATTACGAGCAGTACTTC. This encodes CASCHNYEQYF.